The 18 T cell receptor beta chains below all came from one sample that was sequenced in a study of cytomegalovirus exposure and HLA in healthy donors. Amplification used 60 Vbeta primers and 13 Jbeta primers. TCRdb's table, derived via immunoSEQ multiplex PCR, lists solely in-frame clones and lacks some. The sample has about 140,000 clones, 60% to 80% seen once. What was sequenced was PBMCs. Source of these receptors: a woman aged 25-40 years in good health and CMV-seronegative.

This clone was picked up a small number of times. For the CDR3, the DNA is TGTGCCAGCACCCCAGATGCGGGGCCCCAGCATTTT. This gives the protein CASTPDAGPQHF. The chain has TRBV2 and TRBJ1-5; D remains ambiguous. Trimming took off 7 bases at V and 9 bases at J, with 13 bases between the two ends. The CDR3 length is 12 residues. CDR1 and CDR2 from the germline V gene are SNHLY and FYNNEI.

The chain is built from TRBV5-1 and TRBJ2-7; 7 nucleotides line up with TRBD1. J gave up 2 bases and V 1 base, and 9 bases lay outside the gene matches. The CDR3 contains 16 residues. Germline lookup yields CDR1 SGHRS and CDR2 YFSETQ. The CDR3 spells CASSLLPGTAPYEQYF. The CDR3 DNA reads as TGCGCCAGCAGCTTGCTCCCTGGGACAGCTCCCTACGAGCAGTACTTC.

The chain joins TRBV6-4 to TRBJ2-5, with D maybe TRBD1 (5 bases). The CDR3 covers 19 residues. The V end was cut by 3 bases, the J end by 0 bases, with 23 bases between. In germline, CDR1 is MRHNA, CDR2 SNTAGT. Here the CDR3 reads CASSDLPGRMGGNQETQYF. The DNA for the CDR3 is TGTGCCAGCAGTGATCTCCCAGGGCGGATGGGCGGAAACCAAGAGACCCAGTACTTC.

The chain is built from TRBV5-1 and TRBJ1-1; 7 positions match TRBD1. The length of the CDR3 is 15 residues. Germline V CDR1 and CDR2: SGHRS, YFSETQ. Trimming at V came to 7 bases and at J to 3 bases, leaving 12 bases not matched to a gene. CDR3 in DNA: TGCGCCAGCCACATAGGCGACAGGGAGGACACTGAAGCTTTCTTT. Protein product: CASHIGDREDTEAFF.

As to this clone: Germline is not matched at one junction end, which may reflect a read error. The V and J genes are TRBV7-7 and TRBJ2-5; 15 positions match TRBD2. The CDR3 sequence is 16 residues long. Germline values: CDR1 SSHAT, CDR2 FNYEAQ (reference sequence). The chain's CDR3 is CASTPGLAGGWETQYF. The CDR3 DNA follows: TGTGCTAGCACCCCCGGACTAGCGGGGGGGTGGGAGACCCAGTACTTC.

J is TRBJ1-5 and V is TRBV6-1, with 9 positions matching TRBD1. This CDR3 region has 17 residues. Per germline, CDR1 MNHNS and CDR2 SASEGT. The trim removed 4 bases at V and 2 bases at J, leaving 9 bases unmatched. The CDR3 reads CASSVDRGGYGNQPQHF. The CDR3 DNA is TGTGCCAGCAGTGTCGACAGGGGGGGGTATGGCAATCAGCCCCAGCATTTT.

This chain connects TRBV5-1 to TRBJ1-6; TRBD1 is a possible D gene (6 bases). This CDR3 contains 12 residues. Germline values: CDR1 SGHRS, CDR2 YFSETQ. V lost 5 bases and J lost 14, with 14 bases in between. The CDR3 DNA reads as TGCGCCAGCAGGGAAACAGGGAAGGCCCTCCACTTT. This sequence encodes CASRETGKALHF.

This clone was seen just once. The V gene is TRBV30, the J gene TRBJ1-2; maybe TRBD1 (6 bases). The germline V gene encodes CDR1 GTSNPN and CDR2 SVGIG (reference sequence). V dropped 1 base and J dropped 3 bases, with 15 bases sitting between them. The CDR3 loop spans 15 amino acids. CDR3 region: CAWSGTQGWDYGYTF. In DNA, the CDR3 is TGTGCCTGGAGTGGAACTCAGGGGTGGGACTATGGCTACACCTTC.

DNA for the CDR3: TGTGCCAGCAGTTTTATCGGGACTAGCGGTCCTGAGCAGTACTTC. It specifies CASSFIGTSGPEQYF. The rearrangement joins TRBV28 to TRBJ2-7, with TRBD2 identical over 11 bases. V dropped 3 bases and J dropped 7; count of bases not matched to a gene: 8. Germline V gene data show CDR1 as MDHEN and CDR2 as SYDVKM. CDR3 length: 15 amino acids.

Only one count was recorded for this clone. The chain combines TRBV27 with TRBJ2-6; D not certain. Between the trimmed V and J ends, which lost 6 bases and 0 bases, there was a span of 6 bases. Germline loops: CDR1 MNHEY, CDR2 SMNVEV (reference sequence). This CDR3 has 14 residues. CDR3 residues: CASSSLSGANVLTF. The CDR3 nucleotides read TGTGCCAGCAGCTCTCTCTCTGGGGCCAACGTCCTGACTTTC.

The genes are TRBV7-8 and TRBJ2-5; D is uncertain. From germline, CDR1 is SGHVS and CDR2 FQNEAQ. The CDR3 has 13 amino acids. The ends were cut back, 6 bases at V and 0 bases at J, with 8 bases in the middle. CDR3 amino acids: CASSTGNQETQYF. Written as DNA, the CDR3 is TGTGCCAGCAGTACGGGTAACCAAGAGACCCAGTACTTC.

This clone showed up just a few times. V gene TRBV6-5 combines with J gene TRBJ1-3; D is uncertain. The length of the CDR3 is 15 residues. The V gene lost 0 bases and the J gene lost 3 bases, with 9 bases spanning the gap. CDR1 is MNHEY, CDR2 SVGAGI, per germline. The CDR3: CASSYSMGDGNTIYF. For the CDR3, the DNA is TGTGCCAGCAGTTACTCGATGGGAGATGGAAACACCATATATTTT.

The V call is TRBV7-3, the J call TRBJ2-7, with 7 bases matching TRBD1. CDR3 length: 15 residues. CDR1 is SGHTA and CDR2 is FQGTGA in the germline V gene. Trimming cost V 2 bases and J 5 bases; bases outside gene matches: 9. The CDR3 loop reads CASSLVGTVGDEQYF. CDR3 sequence (DNA): TGTGCCAGCAGCTTAGTCGGGACAGTAGGGGACGAGCAGTACTTC. The whole variable domain, filled in from reference TRBV7-3 and TRBJ2-7, reads GAGVSQTPSNKVTEKGKYVELRCDPISGHTALYWYRQSLGQGPEFLIYFQGTGAADDSGLPNDRFFAVRPEGSVSTLKIQRTERGDSAVYLCASSLVGTVGDEQYFGPGTRLTVT.

The chain uses TRBV5-6 and TRBJ1-4; the D is unclear. The CDR3 is made up of 13 amino acids. Germline-derived CDR1 and CDR2 are SGHDT and YYEEEE. Trimming removed 2 bases from V and 4 bases from J, with 6 bases in between. This CDR3 is CASSLFSNEKLFF. CDR3 coding DNA: TGTGCCAGCAGCTTATTCAGTAATGAAAAACTGTTTTTT.

The J gene is TRBJ1-3, the V gene TRBV2, with 7 bases aligning to TRBD1. The CDR3 has 14 residues. With 4 bases clipped from V and 2 bases from J, the junction kept 2 bases outside the gene matches. CDR1 is SNHLY and CDR2 is FYNNEI in the germline V gene. The CDR3 spells CASSAQGAGNTIYF. For the CDR3, the DNA is TGTGCCAGCAGTGCTCAGGGGGCTGGAAACACCATATATTTT.

The chain couples TRBV12-5 to TRBJ2-5; 11 nucleotides match TRBD1. The trim removed 6 bases at V and 5 bases at J, leaving 8 bases unmatched. Germline V gene sequence: CDR1 LGHNT, CDR2 FRNRAP. The CDR3 has 15 amino acids. CDR3 in DNA: TGTGCTAGTGGCACCGGGACAGGGGGACAGGAGACCCAGTACTTC. Amino acids: CASGTGTGGQETQYF. The full variable domain, in which reference TRBV12-5 and TRBJ2-5 provide the parts outside the CDR3, is DARVTQTPRHKVTEMGQEVTMRCQPILGHNTVFWYRQTMMQGLELLAYFRNRAPLDDSGMPKDRFSAEMPDATLATLKIQPSEPRDSAVYFCASGTGTGGQETQYFGPGTRLLVL.

J is TRBJ2-1 and V is TRBV6-6; D gene ambiguous. The CDR3 is made up of 15 amino acids. V lost 3 bases, J lost 8 bases, and 17 bases lay in between. Germline V gene data show CDR1 as MNHNY and CDR2 as SVGAGI (reference sequence). The CDR3 DNA sequence: TGTGCCAGCAGTTATAACGCCGGAGAGCTAGATGAGCAGTTCTTC. This sequence encodes CASSYNAGELDEQFF.

V usage is TRBV2 and J usage is TRBJ2-7, with a weak D call TRBD2 (6 bases). V lost 8 bases to trimming and J lost 3 bases, with 17 bases between them. This CDR3 region has 14 residues. Germline V gene sequence: CDR1 SNHLY, CDR2 FYNNEI. The CDR3 coding sequence is TGTGCCAGCTTTGACGGGACGGGGGACTACGAGCAGTACTTC. Amino acids: CASFDGTGDYEQYF. Looking up the rest from reference TRBV2 and TRBJ2-7 gives the full variable domain: EPEVTQTPSHQVTQMGQEVILRCVPISNHLYFYWYRQILGQKVEFLVSFYNNEISEKSEIFDDQFSVERPDGSNFTLKIRSTKLEDSAMYFCASFDGTGDYEQYFGPGTRLTVT.